The sequence of this T cell receptor beta chain was determined in a study of technical replicates of blood from several donors. Assay: immunoSEQ multiplex PCR; the TCRdb copy retains only in-frame clones and omits some. Of 70,000 to 75,000 clones in the sample, just under 95% were seen once. Per germline, CDR1 SGHRS and CDR2 YFSETQ. This CDR3 has 17 residues. The germline V and J ends were trimmed by 3 bases and 0 bases, with 17 bases remaining between them. This sequence originates from a human donor in good health. The chain couples TRBV5-1 to TRBJ2-3; D might be TRBD1 (5 bases). The source material was T cells isolated from PBMCs. CDR3 sequence reads: CASSWGRPMSSTDTQYF. CDR3 in DNA: TGCGCCAGCAGCTGGGGCAGACCCATGTCTAGCACAGATACGCAGTATTTT.